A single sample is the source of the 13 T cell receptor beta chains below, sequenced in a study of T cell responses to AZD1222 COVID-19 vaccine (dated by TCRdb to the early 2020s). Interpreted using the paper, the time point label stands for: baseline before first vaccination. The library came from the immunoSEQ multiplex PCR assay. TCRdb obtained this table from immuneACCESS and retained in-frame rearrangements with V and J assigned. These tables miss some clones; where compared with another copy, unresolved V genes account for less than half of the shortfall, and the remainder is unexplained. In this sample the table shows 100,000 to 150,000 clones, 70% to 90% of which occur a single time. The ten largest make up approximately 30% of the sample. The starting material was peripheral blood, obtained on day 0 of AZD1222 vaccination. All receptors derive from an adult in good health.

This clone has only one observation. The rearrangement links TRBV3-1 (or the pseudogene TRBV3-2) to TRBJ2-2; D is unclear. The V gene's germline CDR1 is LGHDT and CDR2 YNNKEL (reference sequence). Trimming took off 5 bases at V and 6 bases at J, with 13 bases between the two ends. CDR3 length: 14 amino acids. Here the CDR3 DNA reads TGTGCCAGCAGCACGACCGGAGTGTCCGGGGAGCTGTTTTTT. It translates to CASSTTGVSGELFF.

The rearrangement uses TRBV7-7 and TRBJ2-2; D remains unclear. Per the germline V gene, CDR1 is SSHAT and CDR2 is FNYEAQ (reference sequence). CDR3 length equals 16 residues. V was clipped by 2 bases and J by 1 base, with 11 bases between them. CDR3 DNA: TGTGCCAGCAGCTTATCGCCCCCACAGAACACCGGGGAGCTGTTTTTT. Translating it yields CASSLSPPQNTGELFF. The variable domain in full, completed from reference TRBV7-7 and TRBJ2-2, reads GAGVSQSPRYKVTKRGQDVTLRCDPISSHATLYWYQQALGQGPEFLTYFNYEAQPDKSGLPSDRFSAERPEGSISTLTIQRTEQRDSAMYRCASSLSPPQNTGELFFGEGSRLTVL.

As DNA, the CDR3 is TGTGCCAGCACCGCACCGCAGGGCAGGGACTCTGGGGCCAACGTCCTGACTTTC. It specifies CASTAPQGRDSGANVLTF. This chain links TRBV5-5 with TRBJ2-6; D might be TRBD1 (5 bases). The germline V gene has CDR1 SGHKS and CDR2 YYEKEE (reference sequence). There are 18 residues in the CDR3. Trimming shortened V by 6 bases and J by 0 bases, and 19 bases separated the two germline ends.

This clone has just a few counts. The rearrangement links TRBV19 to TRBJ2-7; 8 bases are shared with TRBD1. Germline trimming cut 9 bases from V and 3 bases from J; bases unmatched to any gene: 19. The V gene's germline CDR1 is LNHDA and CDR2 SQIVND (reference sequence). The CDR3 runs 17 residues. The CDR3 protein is CARLPPLDRGENYEQYF. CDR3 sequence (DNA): TGTGCCAGACTGCCTCCCCTCGACAGGGGAGAAAACTACGAGCAGTACTTC.

The CDR3, as DNA: TGTGCCAGCAGCGTCGGAGCGGTAGTAAACTATGGCTACACCTTC. This gives the protein CASSVGAVVNYGYTF. The rearrangement links TRBV9 to TRBJ1-2; no clear D. Trimming removed 2 bases from V and 2 bases from J, with 13 bases in between. The CDR3 runs 15 residues. From germline, CDR1 is SGDLS and CDR2 YYNGEE.

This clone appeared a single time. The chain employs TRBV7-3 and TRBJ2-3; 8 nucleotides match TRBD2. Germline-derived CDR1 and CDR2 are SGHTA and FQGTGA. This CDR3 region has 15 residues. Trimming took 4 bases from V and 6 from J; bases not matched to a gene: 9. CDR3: CASSSPGLGTDTQYF. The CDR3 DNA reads TGTGCCAGCAGCTCACCGGGACTAGGGACGGATACGCAGTATTTT.

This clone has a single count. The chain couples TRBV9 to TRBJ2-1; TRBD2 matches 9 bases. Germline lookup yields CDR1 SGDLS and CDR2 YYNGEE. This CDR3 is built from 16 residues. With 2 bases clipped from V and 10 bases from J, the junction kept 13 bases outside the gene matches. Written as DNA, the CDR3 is TGTGCCAGCAGCGTCGCCCCCGCGGGGGGGCCAAGGGAGCAGTTCTTC. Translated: CASSVAPAGGPREQFF.

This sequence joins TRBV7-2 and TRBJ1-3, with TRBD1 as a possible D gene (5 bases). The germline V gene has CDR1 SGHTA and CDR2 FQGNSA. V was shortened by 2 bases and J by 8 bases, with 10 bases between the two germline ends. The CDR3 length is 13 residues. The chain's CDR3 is CASSLWGGDTIYF. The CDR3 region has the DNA TGTGCCAGCAGCTTATGGGGGGGAGACACCATATATTTT.

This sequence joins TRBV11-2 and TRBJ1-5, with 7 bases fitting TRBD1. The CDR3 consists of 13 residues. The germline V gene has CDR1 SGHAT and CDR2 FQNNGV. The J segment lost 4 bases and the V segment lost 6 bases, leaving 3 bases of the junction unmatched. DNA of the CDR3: TGTGCCAGCAGTGAACAGGGGAATCAGCCCCAGCATTTT. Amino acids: CASSEQGNQPQHF. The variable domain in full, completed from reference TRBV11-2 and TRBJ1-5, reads EAGVAQSPRYKIIEKRQSVAFWCNPISGHATLYWYQQILGQGPKLLIQFQNNGVVDDSQLPKDRFSAERLKGVDSTLKIQPAKLEDSAVYLCASSEQGNQPQHFGDGTRLSIL.

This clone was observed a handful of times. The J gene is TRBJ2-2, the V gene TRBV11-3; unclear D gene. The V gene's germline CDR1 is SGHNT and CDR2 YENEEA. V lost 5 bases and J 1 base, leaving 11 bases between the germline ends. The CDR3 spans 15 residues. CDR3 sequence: CASSPSRQNTGELFF. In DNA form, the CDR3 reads TGTGCCAGCAGCCCAAGCCGTCAGAACACCGGGGAGCTGTTTTTT. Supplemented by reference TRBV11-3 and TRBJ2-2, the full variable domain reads EAGVVQSPRYKIIEKKQPVAFWCNPISGHNTLYWYLQNLGQGPELLIRYENEEAVDDSQLPKDRFSAERLKGVDSTLKIQPAELGDSAVYLCASSPSRQNTGELFFGEGSRLTVL.

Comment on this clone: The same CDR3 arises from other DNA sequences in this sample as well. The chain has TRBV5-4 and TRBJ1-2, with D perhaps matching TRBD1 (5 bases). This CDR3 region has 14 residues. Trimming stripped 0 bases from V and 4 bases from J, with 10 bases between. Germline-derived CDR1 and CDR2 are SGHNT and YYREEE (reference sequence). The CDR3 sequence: CASSLEGRGYGYTF. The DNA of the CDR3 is TGTGCCAGCAGCTTGGAGGGGCGCGGCTATGGCTACACCTTC.

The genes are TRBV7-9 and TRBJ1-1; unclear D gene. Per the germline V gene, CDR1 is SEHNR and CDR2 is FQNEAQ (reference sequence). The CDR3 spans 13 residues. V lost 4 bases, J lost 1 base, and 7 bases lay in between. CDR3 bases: TGTGCCAGCAGCTACGGTGGGAACACTGAAGCTTTCTTT. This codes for CASSYGGNTEAFF.

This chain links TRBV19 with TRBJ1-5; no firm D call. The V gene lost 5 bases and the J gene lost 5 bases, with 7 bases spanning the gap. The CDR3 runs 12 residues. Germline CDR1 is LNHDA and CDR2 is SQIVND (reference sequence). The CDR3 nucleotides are TGTGCCAGTAGTCCCCCTTATCAGCCCCAGCATTTT. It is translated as CASSPPYQPQHF.